This T cell receptor (beta chain) was captured in a study of control samples from healthy donors and cancer patients. Generated by immunoSEQ multiplex PCR, the TCRdb table keeps only in-frame clones and is missing some. Among 150,000 or so clones listed, 80% to 95% were seen once. This clonotype originated in a young man in good health. The sequenced sample consisted of blood.

The CDR3 is CASSVLGQGASYEQYF. CDR3 nucleotide sequence: TGTGCCAGCAGCGTACTGGGACAGGGGGCCTCCTACGAGCAGTACTTC. This chain joins TRBV7-9 and TRBJ2-7; 12 bases are shared with TRBD1. There are 16 residues in the CDR3. Trimming removed 5 bases from V and 0 bases from J; junction bases left unmatched: 5. Germline values: CDR1 SEHNR, CDR2 FQNEAQ (reference sequence).